This is a list of T cell receptor beta chains from one sample in a study of cytomegalovirus exposure and HLA in healthy donors. Sequencing was performed with immunoSEQ multiplex PCR; in TCRdb, only in-frame clones are kept and a portion is missing. The profile shows some 260,000 clones, about 90% of them singletons. The material sequenced was PBMCs. The receptors come from a man aged 18 to 30 in good health and CMV-seropositive. CDR3s include the opening cysteine and the closing phenylalanine or tryptophan. D genes are given only for firm matches. Some rows mark clone size as missing; the rest say once, few, many or name a class of expanded clone.

D,J,size,V,CDR3,DNA
NA,TRBJ2-1,once,TRBV27,CASSWGDEQFF,TGTGCCAGCAGTTGGGGGGATGAGCAGTTCTTC
TRBD2,TRBJ2-7,NA,TRBV19,CASSIARTSGSPSEQYF,TGTGCCAGTAGTATAGCCCGGACTAGCGGGAGTCCGTCCGAGCAGTACTTC
NA,TRBJ1-1,NA,TRBV15,CATSTGDTEAFF,TGTGCCACCAGCACAGGGGACACTGAAGCTTTCTTT
NA,TRBJ2-7,NA,TRBV11-2,CASSLVTGSSYEQYF,TGTGCCAGCAGCTTAGTAACGGGCAGCTCCTACGAGCAGTACTTC
NA,TRBJ2-7,NA,TRBV2,CASTEQGHGEQYF,TGTGCCAGCACCGAACAGGGACACGGCGAGCAGTACTTC
TRBD2,TRBJ2-3,NA,TRBV6-4,CASSDSFPGLAGVLEDTQYF,TGTGCCAGCAGTGACTCGTTTCCCGGACTAGCGGGAGTATTAGAGGATACGCAGTATTTT
NA,TRBJ1-3,NA,TRBV30,CAWSVGFSGNTIYF,TGTGCCTGGAGTGTCGGCTTCTCTGGAAACACCATATATTTT
NA,TRBJ2-2,NA,TRBV6-6,CASSPQYKTGELFF,TGTGCCAGCAGTCCTCAGTATAAGACCGGGGAGCTGTTTTTT
TRBD1,TRBJ2-2,NA,TRBV2,CASSKGRQGTNTGELFF,TGTGCCAGCTCAAAGGGGAGACAGGGGACGAACACCGGGGAGCTGTTTTTT
NA,TRBJ1-2,NA,TRBV5-1,CASSLVQGLNYGYTF,TGCGCCAGCAGCTTGGTCCAGGGGCTTAACTATGGCTACACCTTC
TRBD2,TRBJ2-7,NA,TRBV5-6,CASSLASGTYEQYF,TGTGCCAGCAGCTTGGCTAGCGGAACCTACGAGCAGTACTTC
NA,TRBJ1-5,NA,TRBV19,CASGQGGNQPQHF,TGTGCCAGTGGCCAGGGAGGCAATCAGCCCCAGCATTTT
NA,TRBJ2-1,once,TRBV7-2,CASSLGRTNNEQFF,TGTGCCAGCAGCTTAGGGAGGACCAACAATGAGCAGTTCTTC
TRBD1,TRBJ2-3,NA,TRBV9,CASSVFSGGGSTDTQYF,TGTGCCAGCAGCGTATTTTCAGGGGGCGGGAGCACAGATACGCAGTATTTT
NA,TRBJ2-1,NA,TRBV27,CASSQFNEQFF,TGTGCCAGCAGCCAGTTCAATGAGCAGTTCTTC
NA,TRBJ2-5,NA,TRBV29-1,CSVAYQETQYF,TGCAGCGTTGCCTACCAAGAGACCCAGTACTTC
NA,TRBJ1-5,NA,TRBV7-2,CASSTPGGKHRGNQPQHF,TGTGCCAGCAGCACTCCGGGGGGCAAGCACCGAGGCAATCAGCCCCAGCATTTT
NA,TRBJ1-1,NA,TRBV6-1,CASSEGGGRHTEAFF,TGTGCCAGCAGTGAAGGCGGGGGGAGGCACACTGAAGCTTTCTTT
NA,TRBJ1-4,NA,TRBV29-1,CSGIRGLSRILFF,TGCAGCGGAATCCGGGGCCTATCCAGAATACTGTTTTTT
NA,TRBJ1-1,NA,TRBV10-3,CAISVSMGTEAFF,TGTGCCATCAGTGTATCGATGGGTACAGAAGCTTTCTTT
TRBD2,TRBJ2-1,NA,TRBV7-7,CASSPSGSRNEQFF,TGTGCCAGCAGCCCTAGCGGGAGTCGCAATGAGCAGTTCTTC
TRBD2,TRBJ2-1,once,TRBV28,CASTGTSGLDEQFF,TGTGCCAGCACCGGGACTAGCGGCTTGGATGAGCAGTTCTTC
TRBD2,TRBJ2-7,NA,TRBV2,CASSDVETSATYEQYF,TGTGCCAGCAGTGATGTAGAGACTAGCGCGACCTACGAGCAGTACTTC
TRBD1,TRBJ1-1,NA,TRBV7-2,CASSFGQGEAFF,TGTGCCAGCAGCTTTGGACAGGGTGAAGCTTTCTTT
NA,TRBJ2-7,NA,TRBV4-2,CASSQASLLTYEQYF,TGTGCCAGCAGCCAAGCCAGCCTACTCACCTACGAGCAGTACTTC
NA,TRBJ1-2,NA,TRBV27,CASSSSGGLYGYTF,TGTGCCAGCAGTTCCTCGGGGGGGCTCTATGGCTACACCTTC
NA,TRBJ1-2,NA,TRBV13,CASSLTANYGYTF,TGTGCCAGCAGTTTGACAGCTAACTATGGCTACACCTTC
NA,TRBJ2-5,NA,TRBV2,CASSEAWGVETQYF,TGTGCCAGCAGTGAAGCTTGGGGAGTGGAGACCCAGTACTTC
NA,TRBJ2-5,NA,TRBV9,CASSVVESQYF,TGTGCCAGCAGCGTAGTGGAGAGCCAGTACTTC
NA,TRBJ2-5,few,TRBV10-3,CAISVDQETQYF,TGTGCCATCAGTGTGGACCAAGAGACCCAGTACTTC
NA,TRBJ2-1,NA,TRBV5-4,CASSFGGGGEQFF,TGTGCCAGCAGCTTTGGCGGAGGGGGTGAGCAGTTCTTC
NA,TRBJ2-7,NA,TRBV7-8,CASSRNTGLRVHEQYF,TGTGCCAGCAGCCGAAACACAGGGTTGAGGGTCCACGAGCAGTACTTC
NA,TRBJ1-2,NA,TRBV5-6,CASSLAGPREALYGYTF,TGTGCCAGCAGCTTGGCCGGTCCACGGGAGGCACTCTATGGCTACACCTTC
TRBD2,TRBJ2-2,NA,TRBV5-1,CASRLVGGTPGELFF,TGCGCCAGCAGATTGGTCGGGGGGACCCCCGGGGAGCTGTTTTTT
TRBD2,TRBJ2-2,NA,TRBV7-9,CAGRETANTGELFF,TGTGCCGGGCGGGAGACAGCGAACACCGGGGAGCTGTTTTTT
NA,TRBJ2-5,NA,TRBV5-1,CASSFRSGETQYF,TGCGCCAGCAGCTTCCGCTCCGGGGAGACCCAGTACTTC
TRBD2,TRBJ2-2,NA,TRBV5-1,CASSLEGTSGSFTGELFF,TGCGCCAGCAGCTTGGAGGGGACTAGCGGGAGCTTCACCGGGGAGCTGTTTTTT
NA,TRBJ2-7,NA,TRBV10-2,CASSEAGTYEQYF,TGCGCCAGCAGTGAGGCAGGTACCTACGAGCAGTACTTC
NA,TRBJ2-2,NA,TRBV30,CAWSVRTGYTGELFF,TGTGCCTGGAGTGTAAGAACGGGTTACACCGGGGAGCTGTTTTTT
TRBD2,TRBJ2-7,NA,TRBV2,CASNLKTGTSDYEQYF,TGTGCCAGCAATCTTAAAACCGGGACTAGCGACTACGAGCAGTACTTC
TRBD2,TRBJ2-5,NA,TRBV7-2,CASSSGLAETQYF,TGTGCCAGCAGCTCAGGACTAGCGGAGACCCAGTACTTC
NA,TRBJ2-2,NA,TRBV4-3,CASSRRGGELFF,TGCGCCAGCAGCCGCCGGGGCGGGGAGCTGTTTTTT
NA,TRBJ2-7,NA,TRBV10-3,CAISEVRRTYEQYF,TGTGCCATCAGTGAGGTCCGGCGTACCTACGAGCAGTACTTC
NA,TRBJ2-7,NA,TRBV6-5,CAAGVPPHYEQYF,TGTGCCGCCGGGGTCCCCCCTCATTACGAGCAGTACTTC
TRBD1,TRBJ2-2,NA,TRBV7-2,CASSFTTGIGGELFF,TGTGCCAGCAGCTTTACGACAGGGATCGGCGGGGAGCTGTTTTTT